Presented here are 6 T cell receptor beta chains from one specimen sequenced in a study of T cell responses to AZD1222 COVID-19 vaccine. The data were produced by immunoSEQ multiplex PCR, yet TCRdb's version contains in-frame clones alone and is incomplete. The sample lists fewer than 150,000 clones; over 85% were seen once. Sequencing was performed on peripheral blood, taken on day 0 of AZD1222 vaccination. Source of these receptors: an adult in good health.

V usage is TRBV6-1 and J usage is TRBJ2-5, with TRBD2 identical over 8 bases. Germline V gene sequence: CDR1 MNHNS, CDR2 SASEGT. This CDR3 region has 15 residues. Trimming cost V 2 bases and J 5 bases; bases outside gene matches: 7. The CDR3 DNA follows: TGTGCCAGCAGTGAATACCGGACTAGCCCCGAGACCCAGTACTTC. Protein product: CASSEYRTSPETQYF.

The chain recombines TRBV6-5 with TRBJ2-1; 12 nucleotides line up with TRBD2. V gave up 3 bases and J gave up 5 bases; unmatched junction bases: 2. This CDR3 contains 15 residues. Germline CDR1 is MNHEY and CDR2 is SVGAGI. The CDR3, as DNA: TGTGCCAGCAGTTATCCTAGCGGGGGGGACAATGAGCAGTTCTTC. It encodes CASSYPSGGDNEQFF.

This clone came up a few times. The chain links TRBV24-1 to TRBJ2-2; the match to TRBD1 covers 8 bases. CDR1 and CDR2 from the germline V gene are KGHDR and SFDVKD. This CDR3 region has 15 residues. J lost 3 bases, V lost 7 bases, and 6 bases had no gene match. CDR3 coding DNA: TGTGCCACCAGCGCGACAGGGGAGGACACCGGGGAGCTGTTTTTT. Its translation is CATSATGEDTGELFF.

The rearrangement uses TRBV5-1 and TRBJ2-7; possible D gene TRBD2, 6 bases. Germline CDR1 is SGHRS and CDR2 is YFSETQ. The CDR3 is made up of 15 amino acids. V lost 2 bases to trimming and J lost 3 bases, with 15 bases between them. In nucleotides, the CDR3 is TGCGCCAGCAGCTTCCAAGCGGGCTCAGGCTACGAGCAGTACTTC. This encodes CASSFQAGSGYEQYF.

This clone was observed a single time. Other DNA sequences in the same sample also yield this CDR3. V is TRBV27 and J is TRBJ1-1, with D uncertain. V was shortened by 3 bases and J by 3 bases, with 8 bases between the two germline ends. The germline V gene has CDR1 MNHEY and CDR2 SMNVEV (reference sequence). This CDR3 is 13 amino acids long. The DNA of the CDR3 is TGTGCCAGCAGTTTGGGAGGCGACACTGAAGCTTTCTTT. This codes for CASSLGGDTEAFF.

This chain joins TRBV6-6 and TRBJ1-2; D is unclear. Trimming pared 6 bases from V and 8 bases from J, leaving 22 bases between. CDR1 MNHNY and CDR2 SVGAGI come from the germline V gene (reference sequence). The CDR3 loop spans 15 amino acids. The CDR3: CASSSTYGLEGGYTF. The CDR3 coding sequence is TGTGCCAGCAGCTCTACTTACGGGTTGGAGGGAGGCTACACCTTC.